The clone carrying this TCR beta chain has only a few counts. Its antigen is not identified. This specimen comes from a study of T-cell memory formation after mild COVID-19. Findings of the study overall: For contracting clones, CD4+ ones sat mainly in CM and EM, CD8+ in EMRA. Balance between CD4 and CD8 was seen in clones contracting day 15 to 85, and a CD4+ lean was seen in later expanders. The pre-infection memory compartment contained some responding clones, suggesting cross-reactive memory joined.

Via MiXCR, TCRdb re-called the 5' RACE reads, giving one row per CDR3 protein. Of about 610,000 distinct CDR3 sequences listed, 15% to 20% are singletons. This clonotype originated in an adult woman who had mild COVID-19 (a few samples of this study predate the infection). Cell type and time point are not known. The sequenced sample was PBMCs or a T cell subset sorted from them (not recorded which).

CDR3 in amino acids: CASSLDWTLNTEAFF. CDR3 bases: TGTGCCAGCAGCTTGGATTGGACATTGAACACTGAAGCTTTCTTT. The chain joins TRBV5-6 to TRBJ1-1, with a weak D call TRBD1 (5 bases). This CDR3 has 15 residues. V lost 0 bases to trimming and J lost 0 bases, with 9 bases between them. Germline V gene sequence: CDR1 SGHDT, CDR2 YYEEEE.